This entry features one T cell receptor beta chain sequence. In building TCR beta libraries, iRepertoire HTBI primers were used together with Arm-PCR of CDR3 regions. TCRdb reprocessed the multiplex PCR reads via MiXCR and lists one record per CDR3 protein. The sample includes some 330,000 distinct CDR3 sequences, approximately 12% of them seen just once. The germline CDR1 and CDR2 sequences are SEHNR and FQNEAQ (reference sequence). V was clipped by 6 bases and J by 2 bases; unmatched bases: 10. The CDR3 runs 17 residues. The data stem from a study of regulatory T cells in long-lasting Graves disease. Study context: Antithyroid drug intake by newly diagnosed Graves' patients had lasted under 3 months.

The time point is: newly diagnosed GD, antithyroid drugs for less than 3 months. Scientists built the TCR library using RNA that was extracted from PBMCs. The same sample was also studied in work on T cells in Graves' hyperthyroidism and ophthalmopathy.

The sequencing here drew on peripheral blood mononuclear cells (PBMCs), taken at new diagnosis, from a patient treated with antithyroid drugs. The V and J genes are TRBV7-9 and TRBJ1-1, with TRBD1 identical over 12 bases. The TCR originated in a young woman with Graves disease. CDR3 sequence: CASRGGDRGHLNTEAFF. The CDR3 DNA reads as TGTGCCAGCAGAGGAGGGGACAGGGGGCACCTAAACACTGAAGCTTTCTTT.